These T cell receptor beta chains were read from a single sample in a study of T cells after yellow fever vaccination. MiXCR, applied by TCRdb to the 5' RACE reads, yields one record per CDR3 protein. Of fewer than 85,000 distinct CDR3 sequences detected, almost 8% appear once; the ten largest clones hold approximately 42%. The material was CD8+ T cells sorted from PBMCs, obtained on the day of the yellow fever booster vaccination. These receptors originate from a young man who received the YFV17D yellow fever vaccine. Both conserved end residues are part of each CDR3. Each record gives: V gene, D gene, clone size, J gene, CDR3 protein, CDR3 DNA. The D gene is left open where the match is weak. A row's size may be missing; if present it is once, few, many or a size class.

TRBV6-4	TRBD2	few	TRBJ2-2	CASSDPRLAGAGELFF	TGTGCCAGCAGTGACCCGAGACTAGCGGGGGCCGGGGAGCTGTTTTTT
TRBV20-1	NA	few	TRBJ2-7	CSASSPTTPVNEQYF	TGCAGTGCTAGTAGTCCAACCACACCGGTCAACGAGCAGTACTTC
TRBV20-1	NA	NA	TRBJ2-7	CSAEGGEQYF	TGCAGTGCAGAAGGGGGGGAGCAGTACTTC
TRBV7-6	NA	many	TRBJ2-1	CASSYSSIDSMTSNEQFF	TGTGCCAGCAGTTATTCATCCATCGACTCCATGACCTCCAATGAGCAGTTCTTC
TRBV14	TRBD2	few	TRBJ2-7	CASSQLAGQRHEQYF	TGTGCCAGCAGCCAGCTAGCGGGACAGCGCCACGAGCAGTACTTC
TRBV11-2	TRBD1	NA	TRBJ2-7	CASSLYRGDYEQYF	TGTGCCAGCAGCTTATACAGGGGTGACTACGAGCAGTACTTC
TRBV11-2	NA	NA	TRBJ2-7	CASSLVGLSEQYF	TGTGCCAGCAGCTTAGTAGGATTATCCGAGCAGTACTTC
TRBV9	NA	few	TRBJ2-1	CASSVAGGVGNEQFF	TGTGCCAGCAGCGTAGCTGGCGGGGTGGGGAATGAGCAGTTCTTC
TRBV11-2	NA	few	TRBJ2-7	CASSLLGATEQYF	TGTGCCAGCAGCTTACTTGGCGCGACCGAGCAGTACTTC
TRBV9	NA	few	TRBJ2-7	CASSAVGAGERYF	TGTGCCAGCAGCGCCGTCGGGGCCGGCGAGAGGTACTTC
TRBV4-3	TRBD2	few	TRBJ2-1	CASSQERREDYEQFF	TGCGCCAGCAGCCAAGAGAGGCGGGAGGACTATGAGCAGTTCTTC
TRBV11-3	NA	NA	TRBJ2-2	CASSTIGTGELFF	TGTGCCAGCAGTACAATCGGAACCGGGGAGCTGTTTTTT
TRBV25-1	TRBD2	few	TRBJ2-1	CASRLAGGPHEQFF	TGTGCCAGCAGACTAGCGGGAGGGCCCCATGAGCAGTTCTTC
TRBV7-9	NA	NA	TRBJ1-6	CASSAAPGSEYNSPLHF	TGTGCCAGCAGCGCGGCGCCGGGCTCCGAATATAATTCACCCCTCCACTTT
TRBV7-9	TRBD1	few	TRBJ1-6	CASSPDRGLLSPLHF	TGTGCCAGCAGCCCAGACAGGGGTCTTCTTTCACCCCTCCACTTT
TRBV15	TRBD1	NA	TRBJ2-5	CATSSGQGDQETQYF	TGTGCCACCAGCTCAGGACAGGGGGACCAAGAGACCCAGTACTTC
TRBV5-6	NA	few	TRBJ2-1	CASSSISGNPYNEQFF	TGTGCCAGCAGCTCAATATCAGGGAACCCCTACAATGAGCAGTTCTTC
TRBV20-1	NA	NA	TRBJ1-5	CSASGFGQPQHF	TGCAGTGCTAGCGGTTTCGGTCAGCCCCAGCATTTT
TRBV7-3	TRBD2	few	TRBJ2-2	CASSLISSGISTGELFF	TGTGCCAGCAGCTTAATTTCTAGCGGGATTTCCACCGGGGAGCTGTTTTTT
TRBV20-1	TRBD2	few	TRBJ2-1	CSVAGLSMTSGRGIDEQFF	TGCAGTGTCGCGGGGCTATCAATGACTAGCGGGAGGGGGATAGATGAGCAGTTCTTC
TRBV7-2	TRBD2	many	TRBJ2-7	CASSLELAGVNEQYF	TGTGCCAGCAGCTTAGAACTAGCGGGAGTAAACGAGCAGTACTTC
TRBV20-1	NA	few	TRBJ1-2	CSARSQYYGYTF	TGCAGTGCTAGATCTCAGTACTATGGCTACACCTTC
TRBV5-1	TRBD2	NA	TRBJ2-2	CASSSGLVAAGELFF	TGCGCCAGCAGCTCGGGACTAGTTGCGGCCGGGGAGCTGTTTTTT
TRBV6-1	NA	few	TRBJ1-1	CASNLGGPDTEAFF	TGTGCCAGCAATCTGGGGGGCCCCGACACTGAAGCTTTCTTT
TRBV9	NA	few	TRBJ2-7	CASSPGTSYEQYF	TGTGCCAGCAGCCCCGGGACGTCCTACGAGCAGTACTTC
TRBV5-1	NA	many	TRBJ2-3	CASSLRAGPDTQYF	TGCGCCAGCAGCTTGCGAGCGGGCCCCGATACGCAGTATTTT
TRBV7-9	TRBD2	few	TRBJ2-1	CASSRGLAADNEQFF	TGTGCCAGCAGCCGGGGACTAGCCGCGGACAATGAGCAGTTCTTC
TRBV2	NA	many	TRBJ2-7	CASSDLATEQYF	TGTGCCAGCAGTGACCTCGCCACCGAGCAGTACTTC
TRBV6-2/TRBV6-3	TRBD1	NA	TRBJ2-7	CASSPDRGNSYEQYF	TGTGCCAGCAGCCCAGACAGGGGCAACTCCTACGAGCAGTACTTC
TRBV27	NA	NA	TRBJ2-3	CASSLWRWDTQYF	TGTGCCAGCAGTTTGTGGCGATGGGACACGCAGTATTTT
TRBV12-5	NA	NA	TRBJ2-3	CASGLGGADTQYF	TGTGCTAGTGGTTTAGGAGGTGCAGATACGCAGTATTTT
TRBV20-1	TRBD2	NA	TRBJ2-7	CSARDPLAGSYEQYF	TGCAGTGCTAGAGACCCACTAGCGGGGTCCTACGAGCAGTACTTC
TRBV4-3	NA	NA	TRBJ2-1	CASSLGRVSYNEQFF	TGCGCCAGCAGCCTGGGCAGGGTCTCCTACAATGAGCAGTTCTTC
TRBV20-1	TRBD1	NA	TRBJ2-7	CSARGTGDYYEQYF	TGCAGTGCTAGAGGGACAGGTGATTACTACGAGCAGTACTTC
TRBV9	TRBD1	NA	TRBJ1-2	CASSGNRDSFYGYTF	TGTGCCAGCAGCGGGAACCGGGACAGCTTCTATGGCTACACCTTC
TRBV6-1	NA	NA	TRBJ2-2	CASSPTGVANTGELFF	TGTGCCAGCAGCCCCACGGGGGTCGCGAACACCGGGGAGCTGTTTTTT